This TCR beta chain was captured by sequencing in a study of blood T cell repertoires in COVID-19. Regarding this clone: Other nucleotide sequences from this sample produce the same CDR3.

Measured with immunoSEQ multiplex PCR; TCRdb has only the in-frame clones, and not every one. The table lists 100,000 to 150,000 clones, 86% of them singletons. From germline, CDR1 is SGDLS and CDR2 YYNGEE. CDR3 length: 16 amino acids. Trimming took 4 bases from V and 5 from J; bases not matched to a gene: 4. Input material: peripheral blood. The sequence came from a human donor in a cohort sampled during active COVID-19. The gene calls are TRBV9 and TRBJ2-2; 14 nucleotides line up with TRBD2. The CDR3: CASSPGTSGRTGELFF. CDR3 nucleotide sequence: TGTGCCAGCAGCCCCGGGACTAGCGGGAGAACCGGGGAGCTGTTTTTT. Full variable domain (missing parts from reference TRBV9 and TRBJ2-2): DSGVTQTPKHLITATGQRVTLRCSPRSGDLSVYWYQQSLDQGLQFLIQYYNGEERAKGNILERFSAQQFPDLHSELNLSSLELGDSALYFCASSPGTSGRTGELFFGEGSRLTVL.